The 22 T cell receptor beta chains in this list originate from one sample, sequenced in a study of cytomegalovirus exposure and HLA in healthy donors. This PCR relied on a set of 60 Vbeta primers and 13 Jbeta primers. Clones were read by immunoSEQ multiplex PCR, and TCRdb kept only the in-frame ones, dropping some. Of 170,000 or so clones listed, over 65% are singletons. The material sequenced was PBMCs. Every receptor here comes from a woman aged 25 to 39 in good health and CMV-seropositive.

The chain carries TRBV29-1 and TRBJ2-3; no definite D call. The CDR3 is made up of 12 amino acids. Trimming stripped 4 bases from V and 0 bases from J, with 5 bases between. Germline values: CDR1 SQVTM, CDR2 ANQGSEA. The CDR3 DNA sequence: TGCAGCGTTGCATCCAGCACAGATACGCAGTATTTT. It encodes CSVASSTDTQYF.

The chain couples TRBV10-2 to TRBJ1-5; TRBD1 agrees at 7 bases. Germline assignment: CDR1 WSHSY and CDR2 SAAADI. The trim removed 3 bases at V and 5 bases at J, leaving 7 bases unmatched. The CDR3 is 15 amino acids. The CDR3 spells CASSDGPTGHQPQHF. The CDR3 DNA is TGCGCCAGCAGTGATGGCCCGACAGGGCATCAGCCCCAGCATTTT.

The genes are TRBV28 and TRBJ2-7; TRBD1 matches 7 bases. CDR1 and CDR2 (germline): MDHEN, SYDVKM. With 8 bases clipped from V and 0 bases from J, the junction kept 10 bases outside the gene matches. The CDR3 is 15 amino acids. This chain's CDR3 is CASGRGTAISYEQYF. The DNA of the CDR3 is TGTGCCAGCGGACGTGGGACAGCCATCTCCTACGAGCAGTACTTC. Drawing the rest from reference TRBV28 and TRBJ2-7, the complete variable domain is DVKVTQSSRYLVKRTGEKVFLECVQDMDHENMFWYRQDPGLGLRLIYFSYDVKMKEKGDIPEGYSVSREKKERFSLILESASTNQTSMYLCASGRGTAISYEQYFGPGTRLTVT.

This clone turned up a few times. The chain uses TRBV7-7 and TRBJ2-7; D might be TRBD1 (6 bases). Trimming left V 1 base short and J 3 bases short, with 7 bases between. The CDR3 extends over 13 amino acids. Germline loops: CDR1 SSHAT, CDR2 FNYEAQ (reference sequence). Here the CDR3 DNA reads TGTGCCAGCAGCTTAGGCAGGGGCTACGAGCAGTACTTC. Encoded protein: CASSLGRGYEQYF.

The chain joins TRBV5-6 to TRBJ2-7, with 9 bases fitting TRBD2. Trimming removed 6 bases from V and 2 bases from J; junction bases left unmatched: 12. Per germline, CDR1 SGHDT and CDR2 YYEEEE. The length of the CDR3 is 16 residues. As DNA, the CDR3 is TGTGCCAGCAAGGGGTGGAAGCGGGAGGTTACCTACGAGCAGTACTTC. Residues: CASKGWKREVTYEQYF.

This clone was counted only a few times. The chain joins TRBV5-1 to TRBJ2-2; weak D call: TRBD2 (5 bases). V lost 2 bases and J 1 base, leaving 6 bases between the germline ends. The CDR3 totals 14 residues. Germline values: CDR1 SGHRS, CDR2 YFSETQ. DNA of the CDR3: TGCGCCAGCAGCTTTCGGGAGAACACCGGGGAGCTGTTTTTT. Protein sequence: CASSFRENTGELFF.

The gene calls are TRBV27 and TRBJ2-1, with TRBD2 matching 7 bases. Germline-derived CDR1 and CDR2 are MNHEY and SMNVEV (reference sequence). The CDR3 runs 15 residues. J was trimmed by 2 bases and V by 4 bases; bases with no gene match: 5. The CDR3 nucleotides are TGTGCCAGCAGTTCAGCGGGGCTTACCTACAATGAGCAGTTCTTC. Protein product: CASSSAGLTYNEQFF.

The chain has TRBV29-1 and TRBJ2-1; no definite D call. There are 12 residues in the CDR3. Trimming stripped 4 bases from V and 3 bases from J, with 7 bases between. CDR1 SQVTM and CDR2 ANQGSEA come from the germline V gene. Here the CDR3 reads CSVGAGYNEQFF. As DNA, the CDR3 is TGCAGCGTTGGGGCAGGCTACAATGAGCAGTTCTTC.

The chain employs TRBV6-5 and TRBJ1-1; D is possibly TRBD1 (6 bases). The CDR3 runs to 13 residues. Germline CDR1 reads MNHEY; CDR2 reads SVGAGI. Trimming shortened V by 6 bases and J by 1 base, and 9 bases separated the two germline ends. CDR3 bases: TGTGCCAGCAGCCCCAGGGGGAACACTGAAGCTTTCTTT. Its protein product is CASSPRGNTEAFF.

The chain combines TRBV6-5 with TRBJ2-6; the D is unclear. The CDR3 loop spans 13 amino acids. Germline CDR1 is MNHEY and CDR2 is SVGAGI. Trimming removed 0 bases at V and 10 bases at J, with 7 bases between. CDR3 DNA: TGTGCCAGCAGTTACTCGGCATCTAACGTCCTGACTTTC. As protein: CASSYSASNVLTF.

V is TRBV6-1 and J is TRBJ1-3; 8 bases agree with TRBD1. Germline V gene lookup returns CDR1 MNHNS and CDR2 SASEGT. The CDR3 contains 17 residues. V shed 4 bases, J shed 0 bases, and the junction held 8 bases outside the gene matches. The DNA for the CDR3 is TGTGCCAGCAGTGCCCGGACAGGGTACCTCTCTGGAAACACCATATATTTT. Translated, it gives CASSARTGYLSGNTIYF.

The chain carries TRBV6-5 and TRBJ2-5; 10 bases align to TRBD2. The end of the DNA is better explained by TRBJ2-7, so the J call may be wrong. This CDR3 has 14 amino acids. The germline V gene encodes CDR1 MNHEY and CDR2 SVGAGI. CDR3: CASSRLAGAYEQYF. The CDR3 coding sequence is TGTGCCAGCAGCCGACTAGCGGGCGCCTACGAGCAGTACTTC.

This chain joins TRBV7-9 and TRBJ2-2; the D gene is possibly TRBD2 (5 bases). Germline CDR1 and CDR2: SEHNR and FQNEAQ (reference sequence). Between the trimmed V and J ends, which lost 2 bases and 2 bases, there was a span of 9 bases. The CDR3 consists of 15 residues. DNA for the CDR3: TGTGCCAGCAGCTTACTAGCAGCCAACACCGGGGAGCTGTTTTTT. This gives the protein CASSLLAANTGELFF.

The V call is TRBV6-1, the J call TRBJ1-2; the D is unclear. Germline V gives CDR1 MNHNS, CDR2 SASEGT. The V end was cut by 5 bases, the J end by 2 bases, with 9 bases between. The CDR3 runs to 13 residues. The CDR3 loop reads CASSYGANYGYTF. The CDR3 nucleotides read TGTGCCAGCAGTTATGGAGCGAACTATGGCTACACCTTC.

This chain joins TRBV28 and TRBJ1-2; no clear D gene. The CDR3 runs 12 residues. Germline CDR1 MDHEN, CDR2 SYDVKM. Trimming left V 6 bases short and J 0 bases short, with 5 bases between. The CDR3 spells CASSPSNYGYTF. CDR3 in DNA: TGTGCCAGCAGCCCCTCTAACTATGGCTACACCTTC.

The gene calls are TRBV15 and TRBJ2-7; TRBD2 aligns across 8 bases. V trimming: 1 base; J trimming: 9 bases; junction bases outside the gene matches: 14. Germline CDR1 and CDR2: LNHNV and YYDKDF (reference sequence). The length of the CDR3 is 16 residues. The CDR3 protein is CATSRVSWTSTLGQYF. In DNA, the CDR3 is TGTGCCACCAGCAGAGTTTCTTGGACTAGCACTCTGGGGCAGTACTTC.

This chain connects TRBV19 to TRBJ2-7, with 9 bases that match TRBD1. CDR1 and CDR2 (germline): LNHDA, SQIVND (reference sequence). There are 14 residues in the CDR3. V gave up 7 bases and J gave up 2 bases; unmatched junction bases: 6. This CDR3 reads CASTMGTGPYEQYF. In DNA, the CDR3 is TGTGCCAGTACTATGGGGACAGGGCCCTACGAGCAGTACTTC. Full variable domain (outside the CDR3, taken from reference TRBV19 and TRBJ2-7): DGGITQSPKYLFRKEGQNVTLSCEQNLNHDAMYWYRQDPGQGLRLIYYSQIVNDFQKGDIAEGYSVSREKKESFPLTVTSAQKNPTAFYLCASTMGTGPYEQYFGPGTRLTVT.

The rearrangement joins TRBV13 to TRBJ2-2, with D tentatively TRBD2 (6 bases). Germline CDR1 and CDR2: PRHDT and FYEKMQ (reference sequence). The CDR3 is 16 amino acids. The V and J ends lost 9 bases and 1 base respectively, with 18 bases between them. The CDR3 DNA sequence: TGTGCCAGTAAAATAATGACGGGAGAGAACACCGGGGAGCTGTTTTTT. Translating gives CASKIMTGENTGELFF.

The chain carries TRBV11-1 and TRBJ2-7; TRBD1 matches 7 bases. V lost 1 base to trimming and J lost 0 bases; unmatched junction nucleotides: 9. Germline assignment: CDR1 SGHAT and CDR2 FQDESV (reference sequence). The CDR3 is 17 amino acids. Here the CDR3 reads CASSLVPGQSFSYEQYF. The CDR3 DNA reads as TGTGCCAGCAGCTTAGTACCGGGACAGTCCTTCTCCTACGAGCAGTACTTC.

The chain has TRBV10-1 and TRBJ2-7; 8 bases align to TRBD2. J was trimmed by 5 bases and V by 3 bases; bases with no gene match: 9. The CDR3 loop spans 15 amino acids. Germline-derived CDR1 and CDR2 are WNHNN and SYGVQD (reference sequence). This CDR3 is CASSEKISGIHEQYF. The CDR3 DNA follows: TGCGCCAGCAGTGAAAAGATTAGCGGGATTCACGAGCAGTACTTC.

The chain couples TRBV4-1 to TRBJ2-1; D not resolved. With 2 bases removed from V and 4 bases from J, the gap between germline ends came to 24 bases. In germline, CDR1 is MGHRA, CDR2 YSYEKL. The length of the CDR3 is 19 residues. This CDR3 is CASSQNKLTGPVRYNEQFF. CDR3 in DNA: TGCGCCAGCAGCCAAAACAAATTAACGGGTCCGGTAAGGTACAATGAGCAGTTCTTC.

In nucleotides, the CDR3 is TGTGCCAGCCTCGGCCGAACAGGGTTCTCTGGAAACACCATATATTTT. Protein sequence: CASLGRTGFSGNTIYF. The chain links TRBV6-6 to TRBJ1-3; possibly TRBD1 for D (6 bases). Germline V gene data show CDR1 as MNHNY and CDR2 as SVGAGI (reference sequence). Deletions cut 8 bases from V and 0 bases from J, with 17 bases between. This CDR3 contains 16 residues.